The clone carrying this TCR beta chain has just a few counts. J was trimmed by 1 base and V by 4 bases; bases with no gene match: 6. The CDR3 spans 15 residues. Germline V lookup: CDR1 SGHRS, CDR2 YFSETQ. One entry per CDR3 protein, called by TCRdb with MiXCR from the 5' RACE reads. This table holds about 40,000 distinct CDR3 sequences, approximately 17% found once. Input material: naive CD4+ T cells sorted from a lymph node. The subset: naive CD4+ T cells, CD4+CD45RA+CD25-. The rearrangement uses TRBV5-1 and TRBJ1-1, with 8 nucleotides matching TRBD1. The receptor comes from a female donor with breast cancer. The CDR3: CASSKIGQGNTEAFF. The DNA of the CDR3 is TGCGCCAGCAGCAAAATAGGACAGGGGAACACTGAAGCTTTCTTT.